This TCR beta chain was sequenced for a study of response to subunit inactivated influenza vaccine. There are 16 residues in the CDR3. Germline-derived CDR1 and CDR2 are LGHNA and YSLEER. V shed 1 base and J shed 2 bases, with 13 bases lying between them. Findings and limits, study-wide: Authors proposed each seasonal influenza vaccination draws in few new T cells.

About this clonotype itself: What it binds is unknown.

From the RT-PCR reads, TCRdb called clonotypes with MiXCR, one entry per CDR3 protein. The sample comprises a few hundred thousand distinct CDR3 sequences, less than 15% of which are singletons, and more than 9.5% rests with the top ten. This chain connects TRBV4-3 to TRBJ2-3; the D gene is possibly TRBD2 (5 bases). The sample here was PBMCs from blood, taken roughly 12 days after vaccination. This receptor was obtained from a man aged 45-65 years who received an inactivated influenza vaccine. CDR3 loop: CASSQVLVRFTDTQYF. CDR3 in DNA: TGCGCCAGCAGCCAAGTACTAGTCAGGTTCACAGATACGCAGTATTTT.